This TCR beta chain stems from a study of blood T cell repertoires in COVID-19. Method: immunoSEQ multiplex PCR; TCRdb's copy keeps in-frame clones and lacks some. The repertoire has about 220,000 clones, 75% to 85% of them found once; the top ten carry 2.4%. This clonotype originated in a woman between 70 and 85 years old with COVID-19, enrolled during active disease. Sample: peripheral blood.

CDR3 DNA sequence: TGTGCCAGCAGCCCGGGAATGTCGGGGAGGAAGCAGTACTTC. This gives the protein CASSPGMSGRKQYF. This rearrangement joins TRBV5-6 to TRBJ2-7, with D possibly being TRBD2 (6 bases). The CDR3 has 14 residues. Germline V gives CDR1 SGHDT, CDR2 YYEEEE. Between the trimmed V and J ends, which lost 4 bases and 8 bases, there was a span of 19 bases.